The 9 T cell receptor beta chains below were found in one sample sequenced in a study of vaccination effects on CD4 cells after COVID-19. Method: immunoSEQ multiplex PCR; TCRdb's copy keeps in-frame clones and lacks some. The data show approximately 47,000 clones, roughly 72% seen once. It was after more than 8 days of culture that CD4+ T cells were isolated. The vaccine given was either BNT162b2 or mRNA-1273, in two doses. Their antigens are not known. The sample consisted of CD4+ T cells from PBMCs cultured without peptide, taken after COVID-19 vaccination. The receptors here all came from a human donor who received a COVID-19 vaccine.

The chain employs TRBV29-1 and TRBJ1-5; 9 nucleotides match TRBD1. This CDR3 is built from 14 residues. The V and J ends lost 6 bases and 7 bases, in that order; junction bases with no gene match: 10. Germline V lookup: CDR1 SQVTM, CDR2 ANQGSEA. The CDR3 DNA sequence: TGCAGCGTCACAACCGGGACAGGGATCCAGCCCCAGCATTTT. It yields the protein CSVTTGTGIQPQHF.

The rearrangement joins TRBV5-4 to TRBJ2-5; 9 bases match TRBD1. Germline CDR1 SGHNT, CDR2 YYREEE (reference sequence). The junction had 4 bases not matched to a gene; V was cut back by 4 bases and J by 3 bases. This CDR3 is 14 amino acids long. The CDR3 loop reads CASSKQGAEETQYF. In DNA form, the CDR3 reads TGTGCCAGCAGCAAACAGGGGGCTGAAGAGACCCAGTACTTC.

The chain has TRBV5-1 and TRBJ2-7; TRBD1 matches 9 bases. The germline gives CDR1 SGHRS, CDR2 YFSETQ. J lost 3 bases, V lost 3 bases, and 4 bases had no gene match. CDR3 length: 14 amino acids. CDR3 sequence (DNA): TGCGCCAGCAGCTCCGGGACAGGGATCTACGAGCAGTACTTC. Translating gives CASSSGTGIYEQYF.

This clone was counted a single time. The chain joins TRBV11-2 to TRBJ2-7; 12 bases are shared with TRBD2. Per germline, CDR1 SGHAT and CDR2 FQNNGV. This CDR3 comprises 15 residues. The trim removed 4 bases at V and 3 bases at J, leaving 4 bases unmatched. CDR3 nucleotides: TGTGCCAGCAGCTCGACTAGCGGGAGAAACTACGAGCAGTACTTC. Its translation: CASSSTSGRNYEQYF.

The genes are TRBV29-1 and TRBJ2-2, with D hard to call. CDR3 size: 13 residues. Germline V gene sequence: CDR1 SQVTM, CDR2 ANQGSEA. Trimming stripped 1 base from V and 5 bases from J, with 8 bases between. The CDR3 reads CSVEGGQTGELFF. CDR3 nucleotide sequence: TGCAGCGTTGAAGGGGGTCAAACCGGGGAGCTGTTTTTT.

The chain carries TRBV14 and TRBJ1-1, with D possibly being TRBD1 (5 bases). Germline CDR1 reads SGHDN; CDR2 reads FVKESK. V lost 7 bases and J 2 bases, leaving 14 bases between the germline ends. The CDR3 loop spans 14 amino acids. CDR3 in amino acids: CASTEGRVNTEAFF. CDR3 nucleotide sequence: TGTGCCAGCACCGAGGGACGGGTCAACACTGAAGCTTTCTTT.

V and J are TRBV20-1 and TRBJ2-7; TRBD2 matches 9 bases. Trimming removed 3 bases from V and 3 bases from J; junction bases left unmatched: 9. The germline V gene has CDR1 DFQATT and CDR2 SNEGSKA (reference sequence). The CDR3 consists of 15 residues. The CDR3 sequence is CSASRLAGVGYEQYF. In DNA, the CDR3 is TGCAGTGCTAGTAGATTAGCGGGAGTAGGCTACGAGCAGTACTTC.

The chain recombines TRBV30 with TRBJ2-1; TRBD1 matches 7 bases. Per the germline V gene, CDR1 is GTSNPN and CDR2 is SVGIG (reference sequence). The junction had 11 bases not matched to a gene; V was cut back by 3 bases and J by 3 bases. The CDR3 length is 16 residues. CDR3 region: CAWRAAGTAGYNEQFF. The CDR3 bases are TGTGCCTGGAGAGCGGCCGGGACAGCCGGCTACAATGAGCAGTTCTTC.

CDR3 region: CASSSPGRGTDTQYF. For the CDR3, the DNA is TGTGCCAGCAGTTCCCCAGGTAGGGGCACAGATACGCAGTATTTT. V is TRBV6-2 or TRBV6-3 and J is TRBJ2-3; the D is unclear. Germline V gene sequence: CDR1 MNHEY, CDR2 SVGEGT. Deletions cut 4 bases from V and 1 base from J, with 12 bases between. The CDR3 consists of 15 residues.